Shown below are 18 T cell receptor beta chains from a single sample sequenced in a study of tumor and adjacent non-tumor tissue in lung cancer. A modified ARM-PCR protocol with three rounds of nested PCR amplified TCRbeta. MiXCR was run by TCRdb on the multiplex PCR reads, yielding one entry per CDR3 protein. The table includes more than 45,000 distinct CDR3 sequences, about two thirds detected once. This sample's RNA came from whole unsorted tissue. More than 3 cm separated this lung sample from the edge of the tumor. Specimen: distant non-tumor lung tissue. Source of these receptors: a woman in her 70s with non-small cell lung cancer.

The CDR3, as DNA: TGTGCCAACACCGGGCTCGCGGATGCGCAGTATTTT. It yields the protein CANTGLADAQYF. This chain joins TRBV12-3 or TRBV12-4 and TRBJ2-3; D is uncertain. V was trimmed by 10 bases and J by 10 bases, leaving 18 bases between them. This CDR3 spans 12 amino acids.

In this sample, this clonotype turned up a few times. An end of the junction differs from the germline gene, which may be a read error. The chain joins TRBV4-2 to TRBJ2-2; D might be TRBD2 (6 bases). This CDR3 is built from 16 residues. Per the germline V gene, CDR1 is LGHNA and CDR2 is YNFKEQ. The chain's CDR3 is CVSSQGASVTTGELFF. The DNA for the CDR3 is TGTGTTAGCAGCCAAGGGGCTAGCGTAACCACCGGGGAGCTATTTTTT.

In this sample, this clonotype turned up a few times. This may come from a read error, since a much larger clone is one base off. CDR3: CAISEELPYRNKEQFF. Here the CDR3 DNA reads TGTGCCATCAGTGAGGAACTACCCTACAGAAACAAAGAGCAGTTCTTC. The chain combines TRBV10-3 with TRBJ2-1; D remains unclear. The length of the CDR3 is 16 residues. The V gene's germline CDR1 is ENHRY and CDR2 SYGVKD.

As to this clonotype: This sequence may be a read error, since a much larger clone differs from it by one base. The V and J genes are TRBV6-1 and TRBJ2-2; D is ambiguous. Germline values: CDR1 MNHNS, CDR2 SASEGT. V was trimmed by 7 bases and J by 0 bases, leaving 6 bases between them. The CDR3 totals 13 residues. The CDR3 DNA reads TGTGCCAGCAATGTTCCGAACACCGGGGAGCTGTTTTTT. Its translation is CASNVPNTGELFF.

The chain couples TRBV6-1 to TRBJ2-7; TRBD1 might be the D (5 bases). Germline V gene lookup returns CDR1 MNHNS and CDR2 SASEGT. The CDR3 is 14 residues long. V lost 10 bases and J 5 bases, leaving 21 bases between the germline ends. Written as DNA, the CDR3 is TGTGCCAATAGTGCATTTAGACAGCTCGACGAGCAGTACTTC. It encodes CANSAFRQLDEQYF.

Details on this clonotype: Without the conserved terminal phenylalanine or tryptophan, this CDR3 likely stems from a read error. The chain joins TRBV29-1 to TRBJ2-1, with 7 bases that match TRBD2. Germline lookup yields CDR1 SQVTM and CDR2 ANQGSEA. J was trimmed by 2 bases and V by 7 bases; bases with no gene match: 8. The CDR3 length is 14 residues. CDR3 protein: CSANGAGTYNEQFI. Here the CDR3 DNA reads TGCAGCGCCAATGGAGCGGGGACCTACAATGAGCAGTTCATC.

In this sample, this clonotype is medium-sized. The chain links TRBV4-2 to TRBJ1-1, with D possibly TRBD1 on 5 matching bases. Looked up from germline, CDR1 is LGHNA and CDR2 is YNFKEQ. The CDR3 has 16 residues. Trimming left V 0 bases short and J 3 bases short, with 14 bases between. The CDR3 reads CASSQEFTGGDTEAFF. The CDR3 DNA reads TGTGCCAGCAGCCAAGAGTTCACAGGAGGGGACACTGAAGCTTTCTTT.

Comments on this clonotype: At one of its ends the junction is not consistent with the germline gene, which may arise from a read error. The CDR3 sequence: CANSPNRAEQFF. CDR3 DNA: TGTGCCAACAGCCCCAACAGGGCTGAGCAGTTCTTC. The rearrangement joins TRBV11-1 to TRBJ2-1, with D perhaps TRBD1 (6 bases). Germline-derived CDR1 and CDR2 are SGHAT and FQDESV (reference sequence). The CDR3 is 12 residues long.

Comment on this clonotype: Germline is not matched at one junction end, which may reflect a read error. The rearrangement joins TRBV5-5 to TRBJ2-7, with D possibly being TRBD2 (5 bases). The germline CDR1 and CDR2 sequences are SGHKS and YYEKEE (reference sequence). CDR3 size: 15 residues. The CDR3 DNA sequence: TGTACCAGCAGCCATACTAGGGCGAGCGTCTACGAGCAGTACTTC. Residues: CTSSHTRASVYEQYF.

The chain has TRBV11-1 and TRBJ2-1; D is undetermined. CDR3 length equals 12 residues. Per germline, CDR1 SGHAT and CDR2 FQDESV (reference sequence). The CDR3 DNA is TGTGCTAACAGCCCCGACAAGGCTGAGCAGTTCTTC. Its translation is CANSPDKAEQFF.

A note on this clonotype: Germline and junction disagree at one end, which may indicate a read error. The CDR3 nucleotides are TGTGCCGGCAGCTTAAGCGTGTTAGAGGCCCAGTACTTC. This gives the protein CAGSLSVLEAQYF. The chain carries TRBV11-3 and TRBJ2-5; no firm D call. This CDR3 is built from 13 residues. CDR1 and CDR2 (germline): SGHNT, YENEEA. Full variable domain (remainder filled in from reference TRBV11-3 and TRBJ2-5): EAGVVQSPRYKIIEKKQPVAFWCNPISGHNTLYWYLQNLGQGPELLIRYENEEAVDDSQLPKDRFSAERLKGVDSTLKIQPAELGDSAVYLCAGSLSVLEAQYFGPGTRLLVL.

As for this clonotype: One end of the junction does not line up with germline, which may come from a read error. The J gene is TRBJ2-7, the V gene TRBV10-3; TRBD2 aligns across 8 bases. Germline V CDR1 and CDR2: ENHRY, SYGVKD. The CDR3 covers 15 residues. DNA for the CDR3: TGTGCCATCAGTGAGGGAACTAGCGGTTTCTACGAGCAGCACTTC. Residues: CAISEGTSGFYEQHF.

On this clonotype itself: The junction does not match germline at one end; this may be a read error. The V call is TRBV5-1, the J call TRBJ2-5, with D unclear. CDR1 and CDR2 from the germline V gene are SGHRS and YFSETQ. This CDR3 is 12 amino acids long. The CDR3 DNA sequence: TGCGCCAGCAACTTGAACGAGGAGACCCTGTACTTC. Encoded protein: CASNLNEETLYF.

The chain employs TRBV29-1 and TRBJ2-1; maybe TRBD2 (5 bases). The ends were cut back, 4 bases at V and 5 bases at J, with 12 bases in the middle. The CDR3 totals 13 residues. In germline, CDR1 is SQVTM, CDR2 ANQGSEA. This chain's CDR3 is CSVGETVNNEQFF. In DNA form, the CDR3 reads TGCAGCGTTGGGGAGACGGTAAACAATGAGCAGTTCTTC.

The table lists this clonotype with many counts. The chain uses TRBV4-1 and TRBJ2-1; D possibly matches TRBD1 or TRBD2 (5 bases each). The germline V and J ends were trimmed by 4 bases and 2 bases, with 12 bases remaining between them. The CDR3 extends over 15 amino acids. Germline-derived CDR1 and CDR2 are MGHRA and YSYEKL. This chain's CDR3 is CASSPAGTPYNEQFF. DNA for the CDR3: TGCGCCAGCAGCCCCGCCGGGACGCCCTACAATGAGCAGTTCTTC.

Worth noting for this clonotype: A much larger clone differs from this one at a single base, so this may be a read error. This chain uses TRBV30 with TRBJ2-7; unclear D gene. The germline V gene encodes CDR1 GTSNPN and CDR2 SVGIG (reference sequence). This CDR3 region has 14 residues. Trimming removed 4 bases from V and 6 bases from J, with 19 bases in between. CDR3 sequence: CAWNVRSSHREQYF. In nucleotides, the CDR3 is TGTGCCTGGAATGTTCGTAGTTCCCACCGCGAGCAGTACTTC.

A note on this clonotype: Compared with germline, one end of the junction differs, possibly owing to a read error. V usage is TRBV12-3 or TRBV12-4 and J usage is TRBJ1-4, with a weak D call TRBD1 (5 bases). This CDR3 is 15 amino acids long. The CDR3 DNA reads TGTACCAGCGGTTATGGTCCGGGGGATCGGGAAAAACTGTTTTTT. Translating it yields CTSGYGPGDREKLFF.

Details on this clonotype: A read error may be the cause here, since a much bigger clone is one base away. The chain joins TRBV2 to TRBJ2-3; 10 nucleotides line up with TRBD2. V dropped 10 bases and J dropped 4; count of bases not matched to a gene: 8. This CDR3 region has 14 residues. Germline CDR1 and CDR2: SNHLY and FYNNEI. CDR3 DNA: TGTGCCACTGGACTAGCGGATAGCGCAGATACGCAGTATTTT. It encodes CATGLADSADTQYF. Combining the CDR3 with reference TRBV2 and TRBJ2-3 gives the whole variable domain EPEVTQTPSHQVTQMGQEVILRCVPISNHLYFYWYRQILGQKVEFLVSFYNNEISEKSEIFDDQFSVERPDGSNFTLKIRSTKLEDSAMYFCATGLADSADTQYFGPGTRLTVL.